This TCR beta chain originates from a study of T cell repertoires in cytomegalovirus infection. The wider study: As its CMV epitopes, the study selected recently identified HLA-C-restricted and well-studied HLA-B-restricted targets. Matching HLA type and CMV infection were both indicated by public TCR beta signatures.

Comment on this clonotype: Its antigen remains unidentified.

The CDR3 covers 17 residues. Trimming cost V 3 bases and J 0 bases, with 12 bases left between them. From germline, CDR1 is MGHRA and CDR2 YSYEKL. General study findings and limits: What dominated the ex vivo response were HLA-C-restricted CMV-specific TCR beta clonotypes.

Using its own MiXCR run on the reads, TCRdb lists one record per CDR3 protein. Counted here are about 130,000 distinct CDR3 sequences, around 30% occurring once; the ten biggest clones make up 58%. The sample here was CD8+ T cells from cultured PBMCs, taken from culture after CMV antigen stimulation. The chain joins TRBV4-1 to TRBJ1-6; D ambiguous. The TCR comes from a human donor in good health (CMV status not recorded). Some clones in this sample may be carry-over from other donors' samples. CDR3 sequence (DNA): TGCGCCAGCAGCCAGGCTCCCGGGAACTCCTATAATTCACCCCTCCACTTT. Its protein product is CASSQAPGNSYNSPLHF.